One sample yielded the 20 T cell receptor beta chains listed below, sequenced in a study of CD4 and CD8 cells across lung adenocarcinoma regions. TCRdb fed the PCR reads into MiXCR, producing one record per CDR3 protein. The repertoire holds about 19,000 distinct CDR3 sequences, with around 50% as singletons. Sequencing used CD8+ T cells from the margin of a lung tumor. These receptors were collected from a male donor with lung adenocarcinoma. The CD4 and CD8 labels of this study may be unreliable.

By share of the sample, this clonotype is medium-sized. This chain joins TRBV6-5 and TRBJ2-1, with 7 bases lining up with TRBD1. The V gene's germline CDR1 is MNHEY and CDR2 SVGAGI. This CDR3 contains 14 residues. The V segment lost 6 bases and the J segment 7 bases; nucleotides outside the gene matches: 9. CDR3 coding DNA: TGTGCCAGCAGCCCGGGACAGAGCCTAAATGAGCAGTTCTTC. It specifies CASSPGQSLNEQFF.

This clonotype was found many times. V gene TRBV6-1 combines with J gene TRBJ1-2, with D possibly matching TRBD1 (6 bases). Trimming removed 8 bases from V and 2 bases from J, with 9 bases in between. CDR3 length: 12 residues. Germline lookup yields CDR1 MNHNS and CDR2 SASEGT. This CDR3 is CASRDTNYGYTF. DNA for the CDR3: TGTGCCAGCCGGGACACGAACTATGGCTACACCTTC.

This chain connects TRBV7-2 to TRBJ2-3, with D perhaps TRBD2 (6 bases). The germline V gene has CDR1 SGHTA and CDR2 FQGNSA. This CDR3 comprises 16 residues. Between the trimmed V and J ends, which lost 5 bases and 0 bases, there was a span of 15 bases. The CDR3: CASSPGVRRSTDTQYF. The CDR3 DNA is TGTGCCAGCAGCCCGGGAGTACGAAGAAGCACAGATACGCAGTATTTT. Combining the CDR3 with reference TRBV7-2 and TRBJ2-3 gives the whole variable domain GAGVSQSPSNKVTEKGKDVELRCDPISGHTALYWYRQSLGQGLEFLIYFQGNSAPDKSGLPSDRFSAERTGGSVSTLTIQRTQQEDSAVYLCASSPGVRRSTDTQYFGPGTRLTVL.

V and J are TRBV6-5 and TRBJ1-1; 9 bases map to TRBD1. The germline V gene has CDR1 MNHEY and CDR2 SVGAGI. This CDR3 contains 15 residues. The junction had 7 bases not matched to a gene; V was cut back by 4 bases and J by 4 bases. The CDR3 spells CASSSRTTGGTEAFF. The CDR3 DNA is TGTGCCAGCAGTTCTCGAACGACAGGGGGCACTGAAGCTTTCTTT.

The V gene is TRBV6-1, the J gene TRBJ1-1, with D tentatively TRBD1 (5 bases). The CDR3 runs 12 residues. Trimming removed 6 bases from V and 4 bases from J, with 9 bases in between. Germline CDR1 MNHNS, CDR2 SASEGT. CDR3 loop: CASRPGGTEAFF. CDR3 in DNA: TGTGCCAGCAGGCCGGGGGGCACTGAAGCTTTCTTT.

A word on this clonotype: The junction and the germline gene differ at one end; a read error may be behind it. The chain has TRBV6-1 and TRBJ2-4; possibly TRBD2 for D (7 bases). The length of the CDR3 is 14 residues. Germline CDR1 and CDR2: MNHNS and SASEGT. This chain's CDR3 is CASRGRGAKNIQYF. In nucleotides, the CDR3 is TGTGCCAGCAGGGGGAGGGGGGCCAAAAATATTCAGTACTTT.

This chain connects TRBV6-1 to TRBJ2-1; 12 positions agree with TRBD2. The CDR3 sequence is 13 residues long. V lost 6 bases, J lost 12 bases, and 6 bases stayed unmatched. CDR1 is MNHNS, CDR2 SASEGT, per germline. CDR3 nucleotide sequence: TGTGCCAGCAGCCCGATGACTAGCGGGAGGCAGTTCTTC. Amino acids: CASSPMTSGRQFF.

This clonotype was recorded only once. The junction does not match germline at one end; this may be a read error. The rearrangement links TRBV6-4 to TRBJ2-4, with 8 bases lining up with TRBD2. Looked up from germline, CDR1 is MRHNA and CDR2 is SNTAGT. This CDR3 contains 16 residues. As DNA, the CDR3 is TGTGCCAGCAGCGACTCGGGGGGGTGGGGCAAAAACACTCAGTACTTC. It codes for CASSDSGGWGKNTQYF.

This clonotype was recorded only once. The genes are TRBV6-1 and TRBJ1-1, with TRBD1 as a possible D gene (5 bases). The CDR3 sequence is 14 residues long. Germline loops: CDR1 MNHNS, CDR2 SASEGT. Trimming removed 0 bases from V and 4 bases from J, with 9 bases in between. The CDR3 coding sequence is TGTGCCAGCAGTGAAGCAAGAAGGGGCACTGAAGCTTTCTTT. This sequence encodes CASSEARRGTEAFF.

The CDR3 DNA sequence: TGTGCCAGCAGCCAAGGGGATGGGAACTATGAAAAACTGTTTTTT. It encodes CASSQGDGNYEKLFF. The chain combines TRBV3-1 with TRBJ1-4; the D is unclear. The germline V gene has CDR1 LGHDT and CDR2 YNNKEL (reference sequence). Between the trimmed V and J ends, which lost 1 base and 6 bases, there was a span of 12 bases. The CDR3 is 15 residues long.

This clonotype is judged medium-sized. The rearrangement uses TRBV10-2 and TRBJ2-1, with 8 bases matching TRBD1. The last part of the DNA fits TRBJ2-7 better; the J call may be wrong. The CDR3 contains 13 residues. Germline V gene data show CDR1 as WSHSY and CDR2 as SAAADI. The CDR3 region is CASSPSRQGEQYF. For the CDR3, the DNA is TGCGCCAGCAGCCCCTCGAGACAGGGGGAGCAGTACTTC.

This clonotype was observed at least ten times. This chain links TRBV6-5 with TRBJ2-3, with a possible D match to TRBD2 (6 bases). The CDR3 runs to 15 residues. Germline lookup yields CDR1 MNHEY and CDR2 SVGAGI. Trimming pared 3 bases from V and 4 bases from J, leaving 14 bases between. The DNA for the CDR3 is TGTGCCAGCAGTTATGTTGCGGGACGGGCAGATACGCAGTATTTT. This sequence encodes CASSYVAGRADTQYF.

The chain employs TRBV6-4 and TRBJ2-3; weak D call: TRBD2 (6 bases). The germline V and J ends were trimmed by 4 bases and 2 bases, with 10 bases remaining between them. Per the germline V gene, CDR1 is MRHNA and CDR2 is SNTAGT. The CDR3 is 14 amino acids. CDR3 coding DNA: TGTGCCAGCAGTGCGGGGGAGGCCACAGATACGCAGTATTTT. Residues: CASSAGEATDTQYF.

The chain joins TRBV28 to TRBJ2-2, with 9 bases matching TRBD2. The CDR3 is made up of 16 amino acids. The ends lost 7 bases at V and 2 bases at J; junction bases unmatched: 8. Germline CDR1 is MDHEN and CDR2 is SYDVKM. The DNA for the CDR3 is TGTGCCAGCACAAGAAGCGGGGGGCTAAACACCGGGGAGCTGTTTTTT. It is translated as CASTRSGGLNTGELFF. Drawing the rest from reference TRBV28 and TRBJ2-2, the complete variable domain is DVKVTQSSRYLVKRTGEKVFLECVQDMDHENMFWYRQDPGLGLRLIYFSYDVKMKEKGDIPEGYSVSREKKERFSLILESASTNQTSMYLCASTRSGGLNTGELFFGEGSRLTVL.

In its sample, this clonotype was seen a few times. The V call is TRBV27, the J call TRBJ2-5, with 8 positions matching TRBD2. The DNA matches TRBJ2-7 better at its end, which makes the J call doubtful. This CDR3 is built from 16 residues. Germline V lookup: CDR1 MNHEY, CDR2 SMNVEV (reference sequence). The DNA of the CDR3 is TGTGCCAGCAGTTCCCTAAGCGGGGGCAGGGCCTACGAGCAGTACTTC. This gives the protein CASSSLSGGRAYEQYF.

Of note for this clonotype: This may be a read error: a much more frequent sequence differs by one nucleotide. This rearrangement joins TRBV28 to TRBJ2-5, with D perhaps matching TRBD2 (6 bases). CDR3 length: 14 residues. Trimming removed 3 bases from V and 11 bases from J, with 19 bases in between. Germline loops: CDR1 MDHEN, CDR2 SYDVKM. The CDR3 sequence: CASSFGGTNNEQYF. In DNA, the CDR3 is TGTGCCAGCAGTTTTGGCGGGACGAACAATGAGCAGTACTTC.

The genes are TRBV6-1 and TRBJ1-3, with D possibly TRBD1 on 5 matching bases. The CDR3 sequence is 14 residues long. Germline assignment: CDR1 MNHNS and CDR2 SASEGT. Trimming left V 9 bases short and J 0 bases short, with 12 bases between. CDR3 protein: CASLPGGSGNTIYF. CDR3 bases: TGTGCCAGTCTCCCCGGGGGCTCTGGAAACACCATATATTTT.

This clonotype was observed at least ten times. V and J are TRBV6-1 and TRBJ1-1; TRBD1 might be the D (5 bases). This CDR3 is 13 amino acids long. V lost 6 bases and J lost 1, with 9 bases in between. Germline loops: CDR1 MNHNS, CDR2 SASEGT. CDR3 residues: CASRLGPNTEAFF. In nucleotides, the CDR3 is TGTGCCAGCAGACTGGGACCGAACACTGAAGCTTTCTTT.

This clonotype was detected only a few times. The chain recombines TRBV6-1 with TRBJ1-3, with a possible D match to TRBD1 (6 bases). The CDR3 runs to 16 residues. Per the germline V gene, CDR1 is MNHNS and CDR2 is SASEGT. Trimming took off 5 bases at V and 0 bases at J, with 14 bases between the two ends. The CDR3 loop reads CASSQTGRISGNTIYF. The CDR3 region has the DNA TGTGCCAGCAGTCAGACAGGCCGGATCTCTGGAAACACCATATATTTT.

The rearrangement joins TRBV10-2 to TRBJ1-4, with 9 bases identical to TRBD1. Germline V CDR1 and CDR2: WSHSY, SAAADI. The CDR3 extends over 15 amino acids. V was pared by 3 bases and J by 8 bases, with 7 bases of the junction left unmatched. This CDR3 is CASSDPGQGSEKLFF. Written as DNA, the CDR3 is TGCGCCAGCAGTGACCCCGGACAGGGGTCAGAAAAACTGTTTTTT.